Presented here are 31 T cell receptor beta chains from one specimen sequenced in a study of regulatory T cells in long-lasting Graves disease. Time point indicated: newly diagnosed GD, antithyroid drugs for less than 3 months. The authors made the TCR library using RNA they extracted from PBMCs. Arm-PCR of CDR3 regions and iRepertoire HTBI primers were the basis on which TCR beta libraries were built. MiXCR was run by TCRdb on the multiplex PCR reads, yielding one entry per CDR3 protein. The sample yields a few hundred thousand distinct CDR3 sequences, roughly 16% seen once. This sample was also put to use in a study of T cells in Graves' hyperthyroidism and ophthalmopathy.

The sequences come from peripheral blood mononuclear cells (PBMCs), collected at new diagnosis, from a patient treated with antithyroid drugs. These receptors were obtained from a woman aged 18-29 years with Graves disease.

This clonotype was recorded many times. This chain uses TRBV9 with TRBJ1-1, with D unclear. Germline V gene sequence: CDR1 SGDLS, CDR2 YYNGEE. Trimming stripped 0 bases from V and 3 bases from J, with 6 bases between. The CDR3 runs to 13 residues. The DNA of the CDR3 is TGTGCCAGCAGCGTAGGTGGGGACACTGAAGCTTTCTTT. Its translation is CASSVGGDTEAFF.

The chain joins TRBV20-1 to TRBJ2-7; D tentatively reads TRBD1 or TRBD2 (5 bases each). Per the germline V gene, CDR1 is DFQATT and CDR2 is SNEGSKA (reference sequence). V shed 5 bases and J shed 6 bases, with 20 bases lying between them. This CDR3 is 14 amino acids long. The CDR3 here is CSAPKSGPLSEQYF. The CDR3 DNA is TGCAGTGCTCCAAAGTCGGGACCCCTTTCCGAGCAGTACTTC.

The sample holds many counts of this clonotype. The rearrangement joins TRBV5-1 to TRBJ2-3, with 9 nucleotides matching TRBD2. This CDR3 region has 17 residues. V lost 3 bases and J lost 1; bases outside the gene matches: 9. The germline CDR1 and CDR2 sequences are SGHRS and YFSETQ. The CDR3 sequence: CASSSRFSGGRTDTQYF. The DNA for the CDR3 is TGCGCCAGCAGCTCCAGGTTTAGCGGGGGTCGCACAGATACGCAGTATTTT.

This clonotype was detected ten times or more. The CDR3 protein is CASSDSGGSYEQYF. The CDR3 bases are TGTGCCAGCAGTGATTCAGGGGGCTCCTACGAGCAGTACTTC. The V gene is TRBV2, the J gene TRBJ2-7, with 7 bases matching TRBD1. Germline V gene data show CDR1 as SNHLY and CDR2 as FYNNEI. The CDR3 is 14 residues long. After removal of 3 bases from V and 0 bases from J, the junction contained 2 bases not matched to a gene.

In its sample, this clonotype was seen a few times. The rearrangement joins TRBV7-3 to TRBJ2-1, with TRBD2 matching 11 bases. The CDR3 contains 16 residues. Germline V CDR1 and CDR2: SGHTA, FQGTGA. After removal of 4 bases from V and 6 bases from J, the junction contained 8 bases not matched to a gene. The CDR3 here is CASSSGLAGALNEQFF. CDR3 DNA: TGTGCCAGCAGCTCCGGACTAGCGGGTGCCCTCAATGAGCAGTTCTTC.

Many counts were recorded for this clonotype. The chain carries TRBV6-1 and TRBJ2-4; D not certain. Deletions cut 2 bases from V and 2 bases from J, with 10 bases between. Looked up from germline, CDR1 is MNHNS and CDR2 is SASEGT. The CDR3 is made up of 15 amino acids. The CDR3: CASSETESSKNIQYF. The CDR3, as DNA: TGTGCCAGCAGTGAAACTGAGTCGTCCAAAAACATTCAGTACTTC.

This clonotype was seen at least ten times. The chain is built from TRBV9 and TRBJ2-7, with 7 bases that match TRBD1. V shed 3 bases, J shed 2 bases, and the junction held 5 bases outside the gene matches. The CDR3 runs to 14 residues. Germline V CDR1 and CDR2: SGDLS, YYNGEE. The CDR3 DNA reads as TGTGCCAGCAGCGGACGACAGGGAGCCTACGAGCAGTACTTC. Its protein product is CASSGRQGAYEQYF.

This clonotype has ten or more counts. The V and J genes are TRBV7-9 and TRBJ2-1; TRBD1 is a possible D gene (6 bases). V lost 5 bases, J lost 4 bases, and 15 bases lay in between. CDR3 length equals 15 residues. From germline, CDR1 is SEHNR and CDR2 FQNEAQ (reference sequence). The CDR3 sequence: CASSPTGSGYNEQFF. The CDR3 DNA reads TGTGCCAGCAGCCCGACAGGCTCAGGGTACAATGAGCAGTTCTTC.

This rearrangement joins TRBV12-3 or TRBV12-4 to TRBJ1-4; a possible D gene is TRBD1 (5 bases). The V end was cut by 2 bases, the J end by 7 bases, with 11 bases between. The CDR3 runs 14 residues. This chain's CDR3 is CASSLRRRGEKLFF. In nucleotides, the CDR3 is TGTGCCAGCAGTTTAAGAAGGAGGGGTGAAAAACTGTTTTTT.

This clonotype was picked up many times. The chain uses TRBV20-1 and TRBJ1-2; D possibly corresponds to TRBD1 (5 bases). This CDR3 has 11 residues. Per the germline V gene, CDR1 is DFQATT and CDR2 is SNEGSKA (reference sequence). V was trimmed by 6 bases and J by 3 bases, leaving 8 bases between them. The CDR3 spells CSAQTDYGYTF. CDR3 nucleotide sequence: TGCAGTGCGCAGACAGACTATGGCTACACCTTC.

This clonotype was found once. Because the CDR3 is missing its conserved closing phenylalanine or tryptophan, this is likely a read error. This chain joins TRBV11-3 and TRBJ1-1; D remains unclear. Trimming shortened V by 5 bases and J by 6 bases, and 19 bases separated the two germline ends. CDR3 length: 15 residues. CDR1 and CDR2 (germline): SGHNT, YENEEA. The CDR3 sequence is CASSPLGREPAEAFL. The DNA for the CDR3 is TGTGCCAGCAGCCCCCTAGGGAGGGAGCCCGCTGAAGCTTTCTTA.

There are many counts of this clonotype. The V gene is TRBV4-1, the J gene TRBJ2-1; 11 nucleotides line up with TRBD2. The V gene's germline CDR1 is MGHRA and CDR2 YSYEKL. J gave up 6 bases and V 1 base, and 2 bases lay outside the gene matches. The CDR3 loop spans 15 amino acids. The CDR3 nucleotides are TGCGCCAGCAGCCAAGCTAGCGGGAGGTTCAATGAGCAGTTCTTC. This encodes CASSQASGRFNEQFF.

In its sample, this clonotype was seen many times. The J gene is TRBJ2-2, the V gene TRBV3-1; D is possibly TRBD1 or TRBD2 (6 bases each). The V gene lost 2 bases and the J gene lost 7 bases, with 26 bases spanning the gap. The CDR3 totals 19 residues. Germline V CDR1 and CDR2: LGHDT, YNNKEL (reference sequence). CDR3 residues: CASSQKTRRDTYPGGELFF. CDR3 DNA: TGTGCCAGCAGCCAAAAGACACGGCGGGACACCTATCCGGGCGGGGAGCTGTTTTTT.

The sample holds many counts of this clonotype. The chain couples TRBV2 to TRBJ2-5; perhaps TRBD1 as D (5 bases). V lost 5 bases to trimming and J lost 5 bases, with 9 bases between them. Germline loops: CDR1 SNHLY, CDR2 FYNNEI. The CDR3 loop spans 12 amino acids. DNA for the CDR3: TGTGCCAGCAGTCAGGGATGGGAGACCCAGTACTTC. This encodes CASSQGWETQYF.

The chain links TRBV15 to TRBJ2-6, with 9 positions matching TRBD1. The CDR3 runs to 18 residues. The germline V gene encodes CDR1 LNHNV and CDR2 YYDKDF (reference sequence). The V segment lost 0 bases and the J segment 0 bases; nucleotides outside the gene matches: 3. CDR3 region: CATSRDETGGSGANVLTF. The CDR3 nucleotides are TGTGCCACCAGCAGAGATGAGACAGGGGGCTCTGGGGCCAACGTCCTGACTTTC. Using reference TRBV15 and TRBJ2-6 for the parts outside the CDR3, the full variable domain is DAMVIQNPRYQVTQFGKPVTLSCSQTLNHNVMYWYQQKSSQAPKLLFHYYDKDFNNEADTPDNFQSRRPNTSFCFLDIRSPGLGDTAMYLCATSRDETGGSGANVLTFGAGSRLTVL.

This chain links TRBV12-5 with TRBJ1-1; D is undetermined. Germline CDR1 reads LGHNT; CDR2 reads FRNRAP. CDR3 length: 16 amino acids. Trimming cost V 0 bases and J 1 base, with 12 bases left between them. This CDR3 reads CASGLVLGKSNTEAFF. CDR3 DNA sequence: TGTGCTAGTGGTTTGGTACTTGGCAAATCGAACACTGAAGCTTTCTTT.

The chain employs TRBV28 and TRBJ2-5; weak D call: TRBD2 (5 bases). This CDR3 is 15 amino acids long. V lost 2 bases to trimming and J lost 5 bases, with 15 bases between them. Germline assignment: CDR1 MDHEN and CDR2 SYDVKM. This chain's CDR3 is CASSLVGSIAETQYF. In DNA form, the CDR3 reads TGTGCCAGCAGTTTAGTCGGGTCGATAGCGGAGACCCAGTACTTC.

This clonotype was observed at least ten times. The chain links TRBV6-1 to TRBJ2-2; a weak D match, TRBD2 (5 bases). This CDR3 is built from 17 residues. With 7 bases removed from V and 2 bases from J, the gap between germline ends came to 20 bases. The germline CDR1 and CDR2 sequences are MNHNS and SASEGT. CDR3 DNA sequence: TGTGCCAGCAATCCACTCCGGAGTAGCGCAAACACCGGGGAGCTGTTTTTT. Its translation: CASNPLRSSANTGELFF.

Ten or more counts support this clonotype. CDR3 nucleotides: TGTGCCAGCAGCTTAGCTGTGACAGGGGATACGCAGTATTTT. Translated: CASSLAVTGDTQYF. This chain uses TRBV7-8 with TRBJ2-3, with 7 bases aligning to TRBD1. J was trimmed by 6 bases and V by 0 bases; bases with no gene match: 3. This CDR3 comprises 14 residues. CDR1 and CDR2 (germline): SGHVS, FQNEAQ.

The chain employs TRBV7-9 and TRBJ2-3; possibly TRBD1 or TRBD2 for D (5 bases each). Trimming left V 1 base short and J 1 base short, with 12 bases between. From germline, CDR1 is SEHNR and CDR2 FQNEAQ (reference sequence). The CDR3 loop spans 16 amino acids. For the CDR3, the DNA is TGTGCCAGCAGCTTAGTCGTAAGGGGAGGCACAGATACGCAGTATTTT. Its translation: CASSLVVRGGTDTQYF.

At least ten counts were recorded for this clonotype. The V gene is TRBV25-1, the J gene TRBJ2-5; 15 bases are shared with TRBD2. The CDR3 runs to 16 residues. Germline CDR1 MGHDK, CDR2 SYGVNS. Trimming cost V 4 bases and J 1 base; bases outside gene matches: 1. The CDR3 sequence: CASSGGLAGGQETQYF. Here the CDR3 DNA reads TGTGCCAGCAGTGGGGGACTAGCGGGAGGCCAAGAGACCCAGTACTTC.

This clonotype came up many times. CDR3 nucleotides: TGTGCCAGCCTCCCGGGGGGCGGACCCTACGAGCAGTACTTC. Translated, it gives CASLPGGGPYEQYF. The chain uses TRBV28 and TRBJ2-7; tentative D call: TRBD2 (7 bases). CDR3 length: 14 residues. Trimming left V 8 bases short and J 2 bases short, with 16 bases between. CDR1 is MDHEN, CDR2 SYDVKM, per germline.

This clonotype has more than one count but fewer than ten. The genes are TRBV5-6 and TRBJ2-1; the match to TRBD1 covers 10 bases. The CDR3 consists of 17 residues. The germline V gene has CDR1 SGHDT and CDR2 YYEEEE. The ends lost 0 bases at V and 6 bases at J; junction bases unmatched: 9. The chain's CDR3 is CASSLAGTGVHSNEQFF. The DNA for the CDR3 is TGTGCCAGCAGCTTGGCTGGGACAGGGGTTCATTCCAATGAGCAGTTCTTC.

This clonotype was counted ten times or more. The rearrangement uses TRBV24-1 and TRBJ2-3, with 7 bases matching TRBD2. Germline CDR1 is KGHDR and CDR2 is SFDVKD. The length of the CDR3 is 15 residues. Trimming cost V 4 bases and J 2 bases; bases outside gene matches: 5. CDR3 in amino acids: CATSDPAGNTDTQYF. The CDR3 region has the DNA TGTGCCACCAGTGACCCAGCGGGAAACACAGATACGCAGTATTTT.

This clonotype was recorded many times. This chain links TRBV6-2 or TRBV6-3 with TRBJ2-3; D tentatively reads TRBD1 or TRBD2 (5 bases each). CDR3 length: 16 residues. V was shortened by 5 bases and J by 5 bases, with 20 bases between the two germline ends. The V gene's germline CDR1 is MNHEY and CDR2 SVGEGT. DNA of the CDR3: TGTGCCAGCAGTGACCTGCGGCTGGGGGTGAGAGATACGCAGTATTTT. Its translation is CASSDLRLGVRDTQYF.

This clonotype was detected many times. The CDR3 protein is CASSQDWGRDNEQFF. The CDR3 DNA reads TGTGCCAGCAGCCAAGATTGGGGGAGGGACAATGAGCAGTTCTTC. The J gene is TRBJ2-1, the V gene TRBV4-2; TRBD2 aligns across 7 bases. This CDR3 is built from 15 residues. Trimming at V came to 0 bases and at J to 5 bases, leaving 4 bases not matched to a gene. Germline CDR1 reads LGHNA; CDR2 reads YNFKEQ.

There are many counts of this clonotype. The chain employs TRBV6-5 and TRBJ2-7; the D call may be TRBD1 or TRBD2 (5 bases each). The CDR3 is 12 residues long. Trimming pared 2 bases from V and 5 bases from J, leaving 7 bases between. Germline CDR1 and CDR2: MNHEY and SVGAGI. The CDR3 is CASSYRDDEQYF. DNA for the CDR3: TGTGCCAGCAGTTACCGGGACGACGAGCAGTACTTC.

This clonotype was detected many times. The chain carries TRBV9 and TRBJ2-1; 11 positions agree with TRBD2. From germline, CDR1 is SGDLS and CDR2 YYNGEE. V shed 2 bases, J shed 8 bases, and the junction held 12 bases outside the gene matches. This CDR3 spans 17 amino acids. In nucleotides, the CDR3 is TGTGCCAGCAGCGTCCCTCTAGCGGGAGGACTCAGGGATGAGCAGTTCTTC. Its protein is CASSVPLAGGLRDEQFF.

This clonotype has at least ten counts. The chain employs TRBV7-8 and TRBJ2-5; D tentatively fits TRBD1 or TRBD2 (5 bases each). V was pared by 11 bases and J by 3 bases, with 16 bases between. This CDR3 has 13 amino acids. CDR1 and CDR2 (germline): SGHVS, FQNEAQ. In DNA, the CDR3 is TGTGCCGACAGCCGAGGGTCTGAAGAGACCCAGTACTTC. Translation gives CADSRGSEETQYF.

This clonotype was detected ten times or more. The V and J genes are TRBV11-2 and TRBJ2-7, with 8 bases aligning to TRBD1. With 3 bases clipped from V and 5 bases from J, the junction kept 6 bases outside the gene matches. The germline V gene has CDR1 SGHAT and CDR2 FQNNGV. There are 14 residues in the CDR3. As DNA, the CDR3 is TGTGCCAGCAGCTTGGACAGGGTAAGGAACGAGCAGTACTTC. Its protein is CASSLDRVRNEQYF. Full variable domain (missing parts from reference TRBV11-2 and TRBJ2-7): EAGVAQSPRYKIIEKRQSVAFWCNPISGHATLYWYQQILGQGPKLLIQFQNNGVVDDSQLPKDRFSAERLKGVDSTLKIQPAKLEDSAVYLCASSLDRVRNEQYFGPGTRLTVT.

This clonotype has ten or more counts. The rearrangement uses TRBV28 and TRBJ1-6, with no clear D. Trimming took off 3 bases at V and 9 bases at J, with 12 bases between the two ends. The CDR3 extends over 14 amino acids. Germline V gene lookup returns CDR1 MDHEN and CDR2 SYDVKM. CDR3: CASSFTRESSPLHF. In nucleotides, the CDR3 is TGTGCCAGCAGTTTTACCAGAGAGAGTTCACCCCTCCACTTT.